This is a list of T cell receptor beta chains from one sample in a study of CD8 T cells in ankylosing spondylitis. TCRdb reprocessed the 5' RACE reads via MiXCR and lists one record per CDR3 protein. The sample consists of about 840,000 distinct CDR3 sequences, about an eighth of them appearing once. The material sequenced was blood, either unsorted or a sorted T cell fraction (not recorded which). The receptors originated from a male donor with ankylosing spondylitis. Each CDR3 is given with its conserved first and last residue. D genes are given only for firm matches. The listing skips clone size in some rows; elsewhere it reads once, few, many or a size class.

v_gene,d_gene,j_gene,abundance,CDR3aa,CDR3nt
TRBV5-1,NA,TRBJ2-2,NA,CASSLAGRPTAGELFF,TGCGCCAGCAGCTTGGCCGGCAGGCCTACGGCCGGGGAGCTGTTTTTT
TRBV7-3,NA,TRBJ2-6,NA,CASRSISGANVLTF,TGTGCCAGCAGATCAATCTCTGGGGCCAACGTCCTGACTTTC
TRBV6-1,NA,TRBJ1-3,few,CASSPRNPGNTIYF,TGTGCCAGCAGTCCCCGTAATCCTGGAAACACCATATATTTT
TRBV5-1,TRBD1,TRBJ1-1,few,CASNREGADMNTEAFF,TGCGCCAGCAATCGTGAGGGGGCGGACATGAACACTGAAGCTTTCTTT
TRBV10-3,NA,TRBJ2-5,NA,CAISADVLETQYF,TGTGCCATCAGTGCCGACGTGCTCGAGACCCAGTACTTC
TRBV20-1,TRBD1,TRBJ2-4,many,CSATTGGFSSIQYF,TGCAGTGCTACGACAGGGGGCTTTTCTAGCATTCAGTACTTC
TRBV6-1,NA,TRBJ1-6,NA,CASSEGQAGSPLHF,TGTGCCAGCAGTGAAGGACAGGCAGGTTCACCCCTCCACTTT
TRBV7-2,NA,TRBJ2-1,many,CASSSLPSHGFF,TGTGCCAGCAGCTCTTTACCCTCCCACGGGTTCTTC
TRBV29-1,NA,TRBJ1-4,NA,CSAARLSGEKLFF,TGCAGCGCCGCCAGGCTATCGGGGGAAAAACTGTTTTTT
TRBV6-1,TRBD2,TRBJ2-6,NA,CATYGGGSGANVLTF,TGTGCCACCTATGGGGGGGGCTCTGGGGCCAACGTCCTGACTTTC
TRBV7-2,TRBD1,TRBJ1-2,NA,CASSLAEGQTYGYTF,TGTGCCAGCAGCCTAGCGGAGGGACAGACCTATGGCTACACCTTC
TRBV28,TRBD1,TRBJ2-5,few,CASSLPHITGGRETQYF,TGTGCCAGCAGTTTACCCCATATAACAGGGGGCCGAGAGACCCAGTACTTC
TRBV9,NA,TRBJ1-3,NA,CASSPHRGYGNTIYF,TGTGCCAGCAGCCCTCACCGGGGATATGGAAACACCATATATTTT
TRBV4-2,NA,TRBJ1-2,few,CASSQAGDDYGYTF,TGTGCCAGCAGCCAAGCAGGGGACGACTATGGCTACACCTTC
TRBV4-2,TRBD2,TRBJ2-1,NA,CASSQDWPDSGRGQFF,TGTGCCAGCAGCCAAGACTGGCCGGATAGCGGGAGAGGGCAGTTCTTC
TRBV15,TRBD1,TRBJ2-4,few,CATAGQGKNIQYF,TGTGCCACCGCTGGACAGGGCAAAAACATTCAGTACTTC
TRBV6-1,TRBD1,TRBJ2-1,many,CASSRTGVSYNEQFF,TGTGCCAGCAGCCGGACAGGGGTCTCCTACAATGAGCAGTTCTTC
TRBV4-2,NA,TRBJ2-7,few,CASSLRASSYEQYF,TGTGCCAGCAGCCTACGGGCTTCTTCCTACGAGCAGTACTTC
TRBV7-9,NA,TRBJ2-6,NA,CASSPVGSGANVLTF,TGTGCCAGCAGTCCCGTTGGATCTGGGGCCAACGTCCTGACTTTC
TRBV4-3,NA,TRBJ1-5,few,CASSQETVYQPQHF,TGCGCCAGCAGCCAAGAAACGGTTTATCAGCCCCAGCATTTT
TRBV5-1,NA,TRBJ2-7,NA,CASSLDQGINEQYF,TGCGCCAGCAGCTTGGATCAGGGGATCAACGAGCAGTACTTC
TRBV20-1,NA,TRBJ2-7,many,CSAVGQPSAYEQYF,TGCAGTGCTGTAGGACAGCCATCAGCCTACGAGCAGTACTTC
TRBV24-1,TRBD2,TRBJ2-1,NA,CATSDPGTSGDINEQFF,TGTGCCACCAGTGATCCCGGGACTAGCGGGGACATCAATGAGCAGTTCTTC
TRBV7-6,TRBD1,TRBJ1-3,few,CASSHRGLAGNTIYF,TGTGCCAGCAGCCACAGGGGGCTAGCCGGAAACACCATATATTTT
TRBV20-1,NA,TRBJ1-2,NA,CSARGRGGDYTF,TGCAGTGCTAGGGGGCGCGGGGGAGACTACACCTTC
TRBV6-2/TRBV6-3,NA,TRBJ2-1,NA,CASSLRGPRDNEQFF,TGTGCCAGCAGCCTTAGGGGACCTCGGGACAATGAGCAGTTCTTC
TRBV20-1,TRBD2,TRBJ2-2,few,CSAHRLAGDSTGELFF,TGCAGTGCTCACAGACTAGCGGGAGACAGCACCGGGGAGCTGTTTTTT
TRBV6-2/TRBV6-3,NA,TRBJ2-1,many,CASSYGAGADNEQFF,TGTGCCAGCAGTTACGGGGCAGGGGCGGATAATGAGCAGTTCTTC
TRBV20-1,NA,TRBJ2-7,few,CSASVVGGVDDEQYF,TGCAGTGCTAGTGTAGTTGGAGGGGTCGACGACGAGCAGTACTTC
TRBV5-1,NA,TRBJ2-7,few,CASSLHEGEQYF,TGCGCCAGCAGCCTTCACGAGGGGGAGCAGTACTTC
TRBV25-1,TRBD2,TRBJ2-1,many,CASSETRTSGNNEQFF,TGTGCCAGCAGTGAAACCCGGACTAGCGGGAATAATGAGCAGTTCTTC
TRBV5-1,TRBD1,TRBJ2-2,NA,CASSPNRGLGELFF,TGCGCCAGCAGCCCTAACAGGGGGCTCGGGGAGCTGTTTTTT
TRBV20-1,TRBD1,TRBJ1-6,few,CSAITTGGINSPLHF,TGCAGTGCTATAACTACAGGGGGGATTAATTCACCCCTCCACTTT
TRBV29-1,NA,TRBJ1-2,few,CSVHSILDSVNYGYTF,TGCAGCGTCCACTCTATACTGGACAGCGTTAACTATGGCTACACCTTC
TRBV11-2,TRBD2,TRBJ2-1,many,CASSLRTGQTSGTNEQFF,TGTGCCAGCAGCCTAAGGACAGGACAAACTAGCGGGACAAATGAGCAGTTCTTC
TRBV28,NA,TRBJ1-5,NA,CASSYRRNQPQHF,TGTGCCAGCAGCTACAGAAGAAATCAGCCCCAGCATTTT
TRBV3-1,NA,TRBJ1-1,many,CASSQGHRNTEAFF,TGTGCCAGCAGCCAAGGACACCGAAACACTGAAGCTTTCTTT
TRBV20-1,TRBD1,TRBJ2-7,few,CSAPDREASYEQYF,TGCAGTGCTCCGGACAGGGAGGCCTCCTACGAGCAGTACTTC
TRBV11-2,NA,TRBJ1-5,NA,CASSLQLNQPQHF,TGTGCCAGCAGCTTACAATTAAATCAGCCCCAGCATTTT
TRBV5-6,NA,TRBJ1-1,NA,CASSLDAGQRNTEAFF,TGTGCCAGCAGCTTGGATGCAGGGCAACGAAACACTGAAGCTTTCTTT
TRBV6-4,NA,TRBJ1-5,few,CASRRRRREDQPQHF,TGTGCCAGCAGACGGAGGCGAAGGGAAGATCAGCCCCAGCATTTT
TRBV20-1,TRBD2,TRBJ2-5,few,CSARPISGIQETQYF,TGCAGTGCCCGACCTATTAGCGGGATCCAAGAGACCCAGTACTTC